Listed here are 7 T cell receptor beta chains from one sample, sequenced in a study of blood T cells in healthy people across ages. A second roughly 6 to 11 cycle PCR used barcoded and J-beta primers. One entry per CDR3 protein results from TCRdb running MiXCR on the 5' RACE reads. The sample has about 1.6 million distinct CDR3 sequences; about 35% are singletons. The source material was blood. These TCRs come from a woman aged 25 to 39 in good health.

As to this clonotype: The junction shows a germline mismatch at one end, possibly a read error. CDR3 in amino acids: CASSAPTDMQYF. The CDR3 DNA follows: TGTGCCAGCAGCGCCCCCACAGATATGCAGTATTTT. The chain links TRBV9 to TRBJ2-3; no definite D call. The CDR3 has 12 residues. Germline loops: CDR1 SGDLS, CDR2 YYNGEE.

This chain connects TRBV12-3 or TRBV12-4 to TRBJ2-5; D is tentatively TRBD1 or TRBD2 (6 bases each). CDR3 length: 13 residues. Trimming took off 10 bases at V and 2 bases at J, with 14 bases between the two ends. This chain's CDR3 is CATKRGPQETQYF. The CDR3 nucleotides read TGTGCCACCAAACGGGGGCCGCAAGAGACCCAGTACTTC.

The sample holds a few counts of this clonotype. This rearrangement joins TRBV5-5 to TRBJ1-6; D ambiguous. V shed 5 bases and J shed 13 bases, with 13 bases lying between them. The germline gives CDR1 SGHKS, CDR2 YYEKEE (reference sequence). The CDR3 sequence is 12 residues long. CDR3 DNA: TGTGCCAGCAGAGGAGCGAGGTCCCCCCTCCACTTT. This codes for CASRGARSPLHF.

The sample holds a few counts of this clonotype. The chain links TRBV7-3 to TRBJ1-2; possibly TRBD1 for D (6 bases). The length of the CDR3 is 13 residues. Germline V gene sequence: CDR1 SGHTA, CDR2 FQGTGA. The V end lost 5 bases, the J end lost 8 bases, and 15 bases lay between the germline ends. CDR3 DNA sequence: TGTGCCAGCAGCGCCGGTGGGGGCTGGGGCTACACCTTC. Residues: CASSAGGGWGYTF.

This clonotype was detected only a few times. The chain combines TRBV4-1 with TRBJ1-1; 7 nucleotides match TRBD1. The CDR3 is 13 residues long. The V segment lost 7 bases and the J segment 4 bases; nucleotides outside the gene matches: 6. Per germline, CDR1 MGHRA and CDR2 YSYEKL. Here the CDR3 reads CASNAGGGTEAFF. CDR3 DNA: TGCGCCAGCAACGCAGGGGGGGGCACTGAAGCTTTCTTT.

V gene TRBV3-1 combines with J gene TRBJ2-3; either TRBD1 or TRBD2 may supply D (6 bases each). The CDR3 is 15 residues long. V lost 1 base and J lost 8, with 16 bases in between. Germline V CDR1 and CDR2: LGHDT, YNNKEL (reference sequence). The CDR3 region is CASSQVEGEAGTQYF. The CDR3 DNA reads as TGTGCCAGCAGCCAAGTGGAGGGGGAGGCAGGTACGCAGTATTTT.

There are a few counts of this clonotype. The chain carries TRBV2 and TRBJ2-4; D remains unclear. The CDR3 is 13 amino acids. The germline V gene encodes CDR1 SNHLY and CDR2 FYNNEI. Trimming took off 1 base at V and 10 bases at J, with 11 bases between the two ends. Written as DNA, the CDR3 is TGTGCCAGCAGTGAAGGAGGTCTTCCTATTCAGTACTTC. Its protein product is CASSEGGLPIQYF.